This T cell receptor (beta chain) originates from a study of chemoradiotherapy in HPV16-positive cancers. Study summary: Candidate HPV-specific T-cell clones and common TCR motifs came from functional assays in two HPV16-positive patients. Study findings and constraints: Candidate HPV-specific clones and E7-related TCR motifs grew in tumor during treatment.

The germline gives CDR1 SEHNR, CDR2 FQNEAQ (reference sequence). The CDR3 length is 15 residues. Trimming took off 3 bases at V and 7 bases at J, with 18 bases between the two ends. In regard to this clone: Antigen specificity is unknown.

TCRdb's copy holds only in-frame clones and misses some; the assay was immunoSEQ multiplex PCR. The table shows approximately 12,000 clones, with about nine tenths occurring only once. The specimen comprised blood, sampled from a patient who underwent chemoradiotherapy. The chain employs TRBV7-9 and TRBJ1-1; TRBD1 might be the D (6 bases). This receptor was taken from a human donor with HPV-associated anogenital cancer. The CDR3 spells CASSFRGGGQNEAFF. In DNA form, the CDR3 reads TGTGCCAGCAGCTTTCGGGGGGGAGGACAGAATGAAGCTTTCTTT.